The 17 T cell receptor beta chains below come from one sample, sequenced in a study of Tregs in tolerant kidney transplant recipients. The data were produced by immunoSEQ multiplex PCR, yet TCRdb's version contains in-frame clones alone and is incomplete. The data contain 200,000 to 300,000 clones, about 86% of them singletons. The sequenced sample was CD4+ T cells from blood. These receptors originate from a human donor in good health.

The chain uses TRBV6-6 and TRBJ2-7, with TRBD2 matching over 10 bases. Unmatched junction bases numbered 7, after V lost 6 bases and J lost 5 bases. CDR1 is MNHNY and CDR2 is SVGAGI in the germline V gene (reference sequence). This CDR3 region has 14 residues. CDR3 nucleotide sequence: TGTGCCAGCAGGGACTTAGCGGGAGGTCACGAGCAGTACTTC. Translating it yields CASRDLAGGHEQYF.

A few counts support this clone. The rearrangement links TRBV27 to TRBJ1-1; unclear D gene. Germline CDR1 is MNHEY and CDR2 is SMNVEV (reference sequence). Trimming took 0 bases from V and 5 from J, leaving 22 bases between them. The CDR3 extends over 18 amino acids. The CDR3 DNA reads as TGTGCCAGCAGTTTATCCCCCCGTCTCGACTCCCGAGGGACTGAAGCTTTCTTT. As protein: CASSLSPRLDSRGTEAFF.

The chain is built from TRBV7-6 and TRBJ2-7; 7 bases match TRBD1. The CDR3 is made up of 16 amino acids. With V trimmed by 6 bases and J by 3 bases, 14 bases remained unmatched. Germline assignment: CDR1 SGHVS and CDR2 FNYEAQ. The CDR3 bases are TGTGCCAGCAGTTCGGTTCGGGCGGCAGGGGGCTACGAGCAGTACTTC. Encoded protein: CASSSVRAAGGYEQYF.

The CDR3 region has the DNA TGTGCCAGAGCGGGACTAGCGGGGGAAGCCTCCTACAATGAGCAGTTCTTC. Amino acids: CARAGLAGEASYNEQFF. V usage is TRBV2 and J usage is TRBJ2-1; TRBD2 matches 14 bases. CDR3 length equals 17 residues. CDR1 and CDR2 (germline): SNHLY, FYNNEI. The V segment lost 9 bases and the J segment 0 bases; nucleotides outside the gene matches: 7.

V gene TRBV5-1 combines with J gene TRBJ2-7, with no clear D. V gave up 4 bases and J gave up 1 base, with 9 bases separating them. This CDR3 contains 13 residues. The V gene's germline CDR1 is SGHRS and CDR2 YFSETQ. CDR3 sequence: CASSGLTSYEQYF. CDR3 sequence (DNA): TGCGCCAGCAGCGGATTGACTTCCTACGAGCAGTACTTC. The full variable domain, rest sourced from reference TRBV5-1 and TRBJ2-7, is KAGVTQTPRYLIKTRGQQVTLSCSPISGHRSVSWYQQTPGQGLQFLFEYFSETQRNKGNFPGRFSGRQFSNSRSEMNVSTLELGDSALYLCASSGLTSYEQYFGPGTRLTVT.

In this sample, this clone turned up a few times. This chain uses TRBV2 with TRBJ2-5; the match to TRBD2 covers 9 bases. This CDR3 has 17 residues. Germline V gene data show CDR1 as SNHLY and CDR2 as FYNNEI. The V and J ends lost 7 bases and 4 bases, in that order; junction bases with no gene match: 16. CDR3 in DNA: TGTGCCAGCAATCCCCGAGGGGCGGGAGGGATTGGAGAGACCCAGTACTTC. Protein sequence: CASNPRGAGGIGETQYF.

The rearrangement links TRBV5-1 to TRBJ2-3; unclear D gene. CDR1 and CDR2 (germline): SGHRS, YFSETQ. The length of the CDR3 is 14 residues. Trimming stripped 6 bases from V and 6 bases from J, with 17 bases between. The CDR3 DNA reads TGCGCCAGCAAGATCTCAGACACAACGGATACGCAGTATTTT. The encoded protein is CASKISDTTDTQYF.

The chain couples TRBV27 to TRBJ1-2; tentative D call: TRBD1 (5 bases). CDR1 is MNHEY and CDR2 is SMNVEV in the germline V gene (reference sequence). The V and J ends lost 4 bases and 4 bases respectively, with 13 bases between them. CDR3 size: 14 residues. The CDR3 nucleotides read TGTGCCAGCAGTTCGGCAGGGCCTTTCTATGGCTACACCTTC. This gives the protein CASSSAGPFYGYTF.

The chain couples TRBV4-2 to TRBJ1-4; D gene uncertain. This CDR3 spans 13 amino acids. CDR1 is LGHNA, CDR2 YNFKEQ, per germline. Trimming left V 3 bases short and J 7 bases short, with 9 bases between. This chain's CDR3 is CASSQEVGEKLFF. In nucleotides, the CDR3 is TGTGCCAGCAGCCAGGAGGTGGGTGAAAAACTGTTTTTT.

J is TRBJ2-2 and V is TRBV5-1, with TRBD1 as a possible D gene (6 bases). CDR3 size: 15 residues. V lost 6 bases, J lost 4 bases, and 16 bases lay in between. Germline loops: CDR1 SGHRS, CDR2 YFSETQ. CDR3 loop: CASTSVAGVTGELFF. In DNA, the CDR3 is TGCGCCAGCACCTCGGTGGCAGGGGTCACCGGGGAGCTGTTTTTT.

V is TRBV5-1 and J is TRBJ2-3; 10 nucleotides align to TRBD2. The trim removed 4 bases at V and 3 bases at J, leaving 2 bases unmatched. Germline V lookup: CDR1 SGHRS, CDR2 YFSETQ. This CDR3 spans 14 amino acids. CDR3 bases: TGCGCCAGCAGCATGACTAGCGGGACAGATACGCAGTATTTT. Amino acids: CASSMTSGTDTQYF.

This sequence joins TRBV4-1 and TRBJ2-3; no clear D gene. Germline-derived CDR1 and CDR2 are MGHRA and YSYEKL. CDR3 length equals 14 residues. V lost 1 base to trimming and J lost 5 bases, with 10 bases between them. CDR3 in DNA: TGCGCCAGCAGCCAAGGGACCGGCAAAGATACGCAGTATTTT. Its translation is CASSQGTGKDTQYF.

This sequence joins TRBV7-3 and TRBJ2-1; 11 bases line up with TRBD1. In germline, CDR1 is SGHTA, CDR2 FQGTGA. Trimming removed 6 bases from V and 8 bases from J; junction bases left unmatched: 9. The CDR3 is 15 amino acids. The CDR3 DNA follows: TGTGCCAGCAGGGGCGGGACAGGGGGTTACTATGAGCAGTTCTTC. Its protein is CASRGGTGGYYEQFF.

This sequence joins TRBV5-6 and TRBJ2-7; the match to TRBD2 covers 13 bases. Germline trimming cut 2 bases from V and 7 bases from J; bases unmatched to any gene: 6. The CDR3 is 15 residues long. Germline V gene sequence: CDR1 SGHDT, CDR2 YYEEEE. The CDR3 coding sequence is TGTGCCAGCAGCTTCGGACTAGCGGGAGTGGGGGAGCAGTACTTC. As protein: CASSFGLAGVGEQYF.

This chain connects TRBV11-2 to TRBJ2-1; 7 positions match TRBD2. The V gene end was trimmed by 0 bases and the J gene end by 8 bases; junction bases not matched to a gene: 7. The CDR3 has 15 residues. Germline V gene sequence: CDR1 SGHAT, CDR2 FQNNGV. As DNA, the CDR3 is TGTGCCAGCAGCTTAGATCGCGGGGGATACGATGAGCAGTTCTTC. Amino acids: CASSLDRGGYDEQFF.

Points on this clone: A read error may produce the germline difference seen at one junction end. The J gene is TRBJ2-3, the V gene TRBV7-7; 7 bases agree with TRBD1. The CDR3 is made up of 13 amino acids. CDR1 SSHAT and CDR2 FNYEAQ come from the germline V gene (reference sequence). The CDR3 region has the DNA TGTGCTAGCAGCTTAGACAGGGATGCTACGCAGTATTTT. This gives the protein CASSLDRDATQYF.

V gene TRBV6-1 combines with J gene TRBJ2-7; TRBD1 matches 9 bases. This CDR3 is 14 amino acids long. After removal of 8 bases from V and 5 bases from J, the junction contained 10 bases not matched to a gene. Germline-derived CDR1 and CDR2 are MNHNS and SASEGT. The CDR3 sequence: CASRMPGQGNEQYF. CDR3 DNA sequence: TGTGCCAGCCGCATGCCGGGACAGGGAAACGAGCAGTACTTC.